The entry that follows covers one T cell receptor beta chain sequence. Its antigen is unidentified. The data are from a study of response to subunit inactivated influenza vaccine. Study-wide points: Each seasonal flu vaccination may recruit only limited new T cells, authors suggested.

Each CDR3 protein gets one entry after TCRdb re-called the RT-PCR reads with MiXCR. The repertoire holds about 500,000 distinct CDR3 sequences, with about 15% as singletons. CDR1 is ENHRY, CDR2 SYGVKD, per germline. There are 16 residues in the CDR3. After removal of 8 bases from V and 0 bases from J, the junction contained 7 bases not matched to a gene. This receptor was identified in a man between 50 and 75 years old who received an inactivated influenza vaccine. This chain links TRBV10-3 with TRBJ2-2; 9 bases line up with TRBD2. Sequenced material: CD4+ T cells sorted from PBMCs, taken less than 30 months after vaccination. This CDR3 reads CAISRASGANTGELFF. In DNA, the CDR3 is TGTGCCATCTCGAGGGCTAGCGGGGCGAACACCGGGGAGCTGTTTTTT.